This TCR beta chain is drawn from a study of blood T cells in healthy people across ages (dated by TCRdb to about 2015). Background for the entire study: In model experiments, roughly one uniquely barcoded TCR beta cDNA molecule per two T cells was captured by template switching. Age-related changes in TCR beta repertoire diversity were measured in the study by deep sequencing normalized with unique cDNA molecular identifiers. Donors were grouped into four age groups: young (average approximately 16 years), middle-aged (about 38), aged (around 60) and long-lived (approximately 75). To avoid experimental bias, donors of different ages were distributed randomly across sequencing lanes. The study analyzed two additional independent replicas of 1 million unique cDNA reads from the same blood draw for two donors, one aged 18 to 30 and one aged 80 or older.

Here V drops 5 bases and J drops 6 bases, and the junction holds 2 bases not matched to any gene. Reading from cysteine to phenylalanine, the CDR3 counts 13 amino acids. The sequence is cut down to CDR3 DNA, 39 bases in frame from base 1. Taken from the germline V gene, the CDR1 and CDR2 loops are SGHVS and FQNEAQ. The library was built by means of 5' RACE. The sequencer listed for this sample is Illumina HiSeq 2500. A second PCR of about 6 to 11 cycles was performed with a sample-barcoded 5' primer and a J-beta primer mix. A unique molecular identifier was introduced onto each TCR beta cDNA molecule by a template-switch 5' adaptor carrying 12 random nucleotides. Each sample yielded at least 2.5 million CDR3-containing paired-end reads. The Mint cDNA synthesis kit, primed by a TRBC-specific oligonucleotide, was used to synthesize first-strand cDNA from all RNA. Following uracil-DNA glycosylase treatment, all cDNA underwent a first 18-cycle PCR with the universal primers M1SS and BC2_uni_R. For the original study's pipeline: For normalization, 1 million high-quality reads, each with a distinct molecular identifier, were randomly selected from each sample. Instead of being binned into consensus sequences, reads that shared molecular identifiers were thrown out. CDR3 identification, clonotype clustering and error correction used MiTCR with a Q25 quality threshold and the strictest error-elimination algorithm. A nonparametric unseen species model with Euler transformation was used to estimate lower-bound total TCR beta diversity. TCRdb took the public reads, trimmed them with fastp at Q25, ran MiXCR for clone calling and kept in-frame beta chains. Every distinct CDR3 protein forms one entry, paired with its most common genes and DNA. V and J calls and clone size were set by TCRdb, not the authors. For this sample the table gives about 1.6 million distinct CDR3 sequences, of which around 36% were detected only once. The ten largest clones add up to over 9% of the sample.

To note about this clonotype: Its antigen is unknown. Per-nucleotide qualities are absent, and no much larger clonotype sits a single base away.

The roughly 42 donors, aged 6 to 90 years, were systemically healthy Caucasian individuals from Russia. Around 9.9 milliliters of peripheral blood were collected from each donor into EDTA-treated Vacutainer tubes. Ficoll-Paque density-gradient centrifugation was used to isolate PBMCs, with at least 6.5 million per sample. Total RNA was extracted from PBMCs with Trizol reagent, with at least 5 micrograms obtained per sample. Naive CD45RAhigh/CD27high T cell percentages were measured by flow cytometry on a PBMC aliquot from every donor. What the study reported, not specific to this receptor: There was a strong correlation between observed TCR beta diversity and the percentage of naive T cells measured by flow cytometry. Observed TCR beta diversity per million T cells fell roughly linearly with age, and a significant reduction was already apparent by age roughly 41. Because donor CMV infection status was unknown, age-related changes in expanded clonotypes were potentially confounded. Bulk unsorted PBMC profiling prevented conclusive comparison of naive and antigen-experienced compartments. Compared with the aged group, the long-lived group had more naive CD4+ T cells, fewer expanded clones and increased TCR diversity, a pattern suggesting age selection. Estimates of total diversity based on one million sequenced T cells were regarded as lower bounds and as underestimates.

The sequence was obtained from a woman under 40 in good health. The chain is made from TRBV7-8 and TRBJ2-1; 9 bases in the middle match TRBD2. The material sequenced was blood. CDR3 loop: CASSKGLANEQFF. The DNA sequence reads TGTGCCAGCAGCAAGGGACTAGCCAATGAGCAGTTCTTC.